This is a list of T cell receptor beta chains from one sample in a study of human T cells and chemical hapten exposure. Via MiXCR, TCRdb re-called the RACE reads, giving one row per CDR3 protein. The top ten clones hold 1.6% of a sample with nearly 85,000 distinct CDR3 sequences, 11% of them seen once. The starting material was whole blood, obtained in connection with sensitization to the hapten diphenylcyclopropenone (DPC). The origin of the receptors is a man aged 18 to 35 with alopecia areata. Some clones in this sample may be carry-over from other donors' samples. The CDR3 runs from the conserved cysteine through the conserved F or W. The D gene is left open where the match is weak. Only part of the rows carry a size: once, few, many, or a class if the clone is expanded.

TRBV3-1	.	TRBJ1-3	few	CASSFLGLAGNTIYF	TGTGCCAGCAGCTTCTTGGGACTGGCGGGAAACACCATATATTTT
TRBV20-1	TRBD1	TRBJ2-7	few	CSARVQGTSSYEQYF	TGCAGTGCTAGAGTACAGGGGACCAGCTCCTACGAGCAGTACTTC
TRBV4-3	TRBD1	TRBJ1-2	.	CASSQAGQVYGYTF	TGCGCCAGCAGCCAAGCGGGACAGGTCTATGGCTACACCTTC
TRBV6-1	.	TRBJ1-6	many	CASSESGFLLPPLHF	TGTGCCAGCAGTGAATCAGGTTTCCTCTTGCCACCCCTCCACTTT
TRBV4-2	TRBD1	TRBJ1-6	.	CASSQIEGAPGNSPLHF	TGTGCCAGCAGCCAAATCGAGGGGGCGCCCGGGAATTCACCCCTCCACTTT
TRBV7-3	TRBD1	TRBJ2-7	few	CASSPRRDRIYEQYF	TGTGCCAGCAGCCCCCGCCGGGACAGGATCTACGAGCAGTACTTC
TRBV28	.	TRBJ1-2	.	CASSLYRGYTF	TGTGCCAGCAGTTTATATCGTGGCTACACCTTC
TRBV6-5	.	TRBJ1-6	many	CASSYQGNQGSPLHF	TGTGCCAGCAGTTACCAGGGGAACCAGGGGTCACCCCTCCACTTT
TRBV12-5	.	TRBJ1-1	few	CASGLVLLLNTEAFF	TGTGCTAGTGGTTTGGTACTCCTTCTGAACACTGAAGCTTTCTTT
TRBV7-9	TRBD1	TRBJ2-3	.	CASSLGTDQGDTQYF	TGTGCCAGCAGCCTTGGGACAGACCAGGGAGATACGCAGTATTTT
TRBV6-6	.	TRBJ2-1	many	CASVPSRYNEQFF	TGTGCCAGCGTTCCCTCACGTTACAATGAGCAGTTCTTC
TRBV28	.	TRBJ1-2	few	CASSLVQGVGYGYTF	TGTGCCAGCAGTTTAGTTCAGGGTGTAGGGTATGGCTACACCTTC
TRBV10-3	.	TRBJ1-2	.	CATAPLNYGYTF	TGTGCCACGGCCCCTTTGAACTATGGCTACACCTTC
TRBV7-3	.	TRBJ2-3	few	CASSLTLTESDTQYF	TGTGCCAGCAGCTTAACCCTGACAGAAAGCGATACGCAGTATTTT
TRBV7-9	TRBD1	TRBJ1-1	.	CASSPWDSRHTEAFF	TGTGCCAGCAGCCCATGGGACAGCCGACACACTGAAGCTTTCTTT
TRBV20-1	.	TRBJ1-5	many	CSARGRQAENQPQHF	TGCAGTGCTAGAGGCCGACAGGCGGAGAATCAGCCCCAGCATTTT
TRBV4-3	.	TRBJ2-1	few	CASSPTLAGNEQFF	TGCGCCAGCAGCCCCACACTAGCTGGCAATGAGCAGTTCTTC
TRBV10-3	TRBD1	TRBJ2-3	few	CAISGQGFGTDTQYF	TGTGCCATCAGTGGACAGGGCTTTGGCACAGATACGCAGTATTTT
TRBV27	TRBD1	TRBJ2-7	few	CASSIRQGAYEQYF	TGTGCCAGCAGTATCCGGCAGGGGGCCTACGAGCAGTACTTC
TRBV7-2	.	TRBJ2-4	many	CASSFEGRPNIQYF	TGTGCCAGCAGCTTTGAGGGCCGGCCGAACATTCAGTACTTC
TRBV10-3	.	TRBJ2-6	.	CAISEGNGANVLTF	TGTGCCATCAGTGAGGGAAATGGGGCCAACGTCCTGACTTTC
TRBV18	TRBD1	TRBJ1-2	few	CASSLDRGDYGYTF	TGTGCCAGCTCCCTCGACAGGGGCGACTATGGCTACACCTTC
TRBV5-6	TRBD1	TRBJ2-7	few	CASSFPGTGLSYEQYF	TGTGCCAGCAGCTTCCCCGGGACAGGACTCTCCTACGAGCAGTACTTC
TRBV3-1	.	TRBJ2-3	few	CASSKARGDTQYF	TGTGCCAGCAGCAAGGCCCGCGGAGATACGCAGTATTTT
TRBV3-1	.	TRBJ2-5	many	CASSQADLETQYF	TGTGCCAGCAGCCAAGCGGACCTGGAGACCCAGTACTTC
TRBV19	.	TRBJ2-3	few	CASSIGAGYVLTDTQYF	TGTGCCAGTAGTATTGGGGCAGGGTACGTCCTCACAGATACGCAGTATTTT
TRBV27	TRBD1	TRBJ1-2	few	CASRTGVPTHYGYTF	TGTGCCAGCCGGACAGGGGTCCCTACTCACTATGGCTACACCTTC
TRBV20-1	TRBD2	TRBJ2-5	many	CSAPTAGEGQETQYF	TGCAGTGCTCCCACCGCGGGGGAGGGACAAGAGACCCAGTACTTC
TRBV7-2	.	TRBJ2-1	.	CASSGERRDNEQFF	TGTGCCAGCAGCGGCGAGAGGCGCGACAATGAGCAGTTCTTC
TRBV24-1	.	TRBJ1-5	.	CATSDPDQPQHF	TGTGCCACCAGTGATCCCGATCAGCCCCAGCATTTT
TRBV11-2	.	TRBJ1-4	.	CASSVGGYYRTNEKLFF	TGTGCCAGCAGCGTTGGGGGATACTATCGGACTAATGAAAAACTGTTTTTT
TRBV29-1	.	TRBJ1-1	many	CSVEGVNTEAFF	TGCAGCGTTGAAGGGGTGAACACTGAAGCTTTCTTT
TRBV9	.	TRBJ1-5	few	CASSVGGSGQPQHF	TGTGCCAGCAGCGTAGGGGGATCGGGCCAGCCCCAGCATTTT
TRBV20-1	TRBD2	TRBJ2-7	many	CSARESRGVQRYF	TGCAGTGCTAGAGAATCACGGGGGGTTCAGCGGTACTTC
TRBV5-1	TRBD1	TRBJ2-7	few	CASSALPGQGVEQYF	TGCGCCAGCAGCGCCCTTCCGGGACAGGGGGTCGAGCAGTACTTC
TRBV20-1	.	TRBJ1-6	few	CSARVHNSNSPLHF	TGCAGTGCTAGAGTACACAACTCAAATTCACCCCTCCACTTT
TRBV4-3	TRBD1	TRBJ1-1	many	CASSQVTPTGRTEAFF	TGCGCCAGCAGCCAAGTTACACCGACAGGGAGAACTGAAGCTTTCTTT
TRBV6-2/TRBV6-3	TRBD2	TRBJ2-5	few	CASSNRLAGQETQYF	TGTGCCAGCAGTAACAGACTAGCGGGGCAAGAGACCCAGTACTTC
TRBV19	.	TRBJ2-1	.	CASSFGNPYNEQFF	TGTGCCAGTAGTTTCGGTAATCCCTACAATGAGCAGTTCTTC
TRBV12-3/TRBV12-4	TRBD1	TRBJ1-2	many	CASSTGTGDGYTF	TGTGCCAGCAGTACCGGGACAGGGGATGGCTACACCTTC
TRBV7-2	.	TRBJ2-3	many	CASSFGTDTQYF	TGTGCCAGCAGCTTTGGCACAGATACGCAGTATTTT
TRBV3-1	TRBD1	TRBJ2-7	.	CASSPRQGNEQYF	TGTGCCAGCAGCCCCCGACAGGGGAACGAGCAGTACTTC
TRBV12-3/TRBV12-4	.	TRBJ1-4	.	CASSLAQREKLFF	TGTGCCAGCAGTTTAGCGCAGAGGGAAAAACTGTTTTTT
TRBV6-5	.	TRBJ2-1	many	CASSSNHGDEQFF	TGTGCCAGCAGTTCCAATCACGGGGATGAGCAGTTCTTC
TRBV7-9	TRBD2	TRBJ2-2	.	CASSPSGGNTGELFF	TGTGCCAGCAGCCCTAGCGGGGGGAACACCGGGGAGCTGTTTTTT
TRBV19	.	TRBJ2-7	many	CASSFSIGHTYEQYF	TGTGCCAGTAGTTTTTCCATCGGACACACCTACGAGCAGTACTTC
TRBV4-2	.	TRBJ1-5	few	CASSPTSNQPQHF	TGTGCCAGCAGCCCTACTAGCAATCAGCCCCAGCATTTT
TRBV6-2/TRBV6-3	.	TRBJ2-5	few	CASSLDQAVRETQYF	TGTGCCAGCAGCCTGGACCAGGCGGTGCGAGAGACCCAGTACTTC
TRBV7-3	.	TRBJ1-2	few	CASSLDGRNGYTF	TGTGCCAGCAGCTTGGACGGCCGGAATGGCTACACCTTC
TRBV6-5	TRBD1	TRBJ1-4	many	CASSTGGANEKLFF	TGTGCCAGCAGCACAGGGGGGGCTAATGAAAAACTGTTTTTT
TRBV7-9	TRBD1	TRBJ2-7	few	CASSFGTGGYEQYF	TGTGCCAGCAGCTTCGGGACAGGGGGATACGAGCAGTACTTC
TRBV7-3	.	TRBJ2-3	many	CASRPGSSDTQYF	TGTGCCAGCCGGCCCGGCAGTTCAGATACGCAGTATTTT
TRBV12-3/TRBV12-4	.	TRBJ1-4	.	CASRKDMMDEKLFF	TGTGCCAGCAGAAAGGACATGATGGACGAAAAACTGTTTTTT
TRBV7-3	.	TRBJ2-3	.	CASSLTGGGTDTQYF	TGTGCCAGCAGCTTAACGGGCGGGGGCACAGATACGCAGTATTTT
TRBV2	TRBD1	TRBJ2-7	few	CASSEGGTAFYEQYF	TGTGCCAGCAGTGAAGGTGGGACAGCATTCTACGAGCAGTACTTC
TRBV4-1	TRBD2	TRBJ2-7	few	CASSQVLAGGPYEQYF	TGCGCCAGCAGCCAAGTCTTGGCGGGGGGGCCCTACGAGCAGTACTTC
TRBV5-5	.	TRBJ2-4	many	CASSLAPALAKNIQYF	TGTGCCAGCAGCTTGGCACCGGCTTTAGCCAAAAACATTCAGTACTTC